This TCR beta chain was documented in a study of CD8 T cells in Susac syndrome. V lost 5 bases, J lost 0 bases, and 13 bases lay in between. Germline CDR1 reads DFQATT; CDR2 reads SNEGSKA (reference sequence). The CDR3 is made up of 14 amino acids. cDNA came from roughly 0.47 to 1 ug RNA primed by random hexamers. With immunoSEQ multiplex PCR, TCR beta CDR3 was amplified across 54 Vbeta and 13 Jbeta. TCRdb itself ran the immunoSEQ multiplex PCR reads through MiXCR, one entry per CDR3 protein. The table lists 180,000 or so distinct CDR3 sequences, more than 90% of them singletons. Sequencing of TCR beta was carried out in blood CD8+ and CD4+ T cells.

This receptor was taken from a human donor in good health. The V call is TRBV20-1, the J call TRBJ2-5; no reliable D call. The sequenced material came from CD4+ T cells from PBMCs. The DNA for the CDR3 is TGCAGTGCTTACGACCCTCAATACCAAGAGACCCAGTACTTC. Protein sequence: CSAYDPQYQETQYF.